One and the same sample provided the 19 T cell receptor beta chains below, sequenced in a study of shared clonotypes between healthy human individuals. TCRdb's table, derived via immunoSEQ multiplex PCR, lists solely in-frame clones and lacks some. The top ten clones hold 0.37% of a sample with roughly 2.2 million clones, 85% to 95% of them seen once. Sequenced input: naive CD4+ T cells from PBMCs. Subset defined: CD45RA+ positively selected. Receptors originate from a man younger than 35 in good health. Some clones in this sample may be carry-over from other donors' samples.

The chain couples TRBV4-1 to TRBJ2-7; TRBD1 might be the D (6 bases). V lost 1 base to trimming and J lost 3 bases, with 16 bases between them. Germline CDR1 reads MGHRA; CDR2 reads YSYEKL. This CDR3 region has 16 residues. Here the CDR3 DNA reads TGCGCCAGCAGCCAAGCCACAACAGGGCCGAACTACGAGCAGTACTTC. It codes for CASSQATTGPNYEQYF.

With respect to this clone: The sample holds other DNA sequences that translate to the same CDR3. As DNA, the CDR3 is TGCGCCAGCAGCTTAACCGTAGCTTCCTACGAGCAGTACTTC. Amino acid sequence: CASSLTVASYEQYF. This rearrangement joins TRBV5-1 to TRBJ2-7; D ambiguous. The CDR3 spans 14 residues. Trimming left V 2 bases short and J 1 base short, with 10 bases between. The germline V gene has CDR1 SGHRS and CDR2 YFSETQ.

This clone was picked up a small number of times. The rearrangement uses TRBV10-3 and TRBJ2-2; no firm D call. Trimming stripped 0 bases from V and 3 bases from J, with 8 bases between. The CDR3 has 15 amino acids. Germline V lookup: CDR1 ENHRY, CDR2 SYGVKD. The CDR3 spells CAISESNPYTGELFF. DNA for the CDR3: TGTGCCATCAGTGAGTCGAATCCGTACACCGGGGAGCTGTTTTTT.

V usage is TRBV7-2 and J usage is TRBJ2-2; tentative D call: TRBD2 (6 bases). V was pared by 0 bases and J by 5 bases, with 10 bases between. The CDR3 covers 15 residues. Germline V gene sequence: CDR1 SGHTA, CDR2 FQGNSA. CDR3 sequence (DNA): TGTGCCAGCAGCTTAGCGACTAGTAGGACCGGGGAGCTGTTTTTT. Protein: CASSLATSRTGELFF.

This chain links TRBV27 with TRBJ1-5; TRBD1 matches 8 bases. CDR1 and CDR2 from the germline V gene are MNHEY and SMNVEV (reference sequence). CDR3 length: 15 amino acids. Trimming took 6 bases from V and 5 from J; bases not matched to a gene: 9. The CDR3 here is CASSPAWDRHQPQHF. CDR3 nucleotides: TGTGCCAGCAGCCCCGCCTGGGACAGGCATCAGCCCCAGCATTTT.

This clone was recorded once. In nucleotides, the CDR3 is TGCGCCAGCAGCTGGGAGGGGACTAGCGACGAGCAGTACTTC. The encoded protein is CASSWEGTSDEQYF. This chain links TRBV5-1 with TRBJ2-7, with 10 bases matching TRBD2. The V segment lost 3 bases and the J segment 5 bases; nucleotides outside the gene matches: 5. Germline V lookup: CDR1 SGHRS, CDR2 YFSETQ. The CDR3 length is 14 residues.

The rearrangement links TRBV6-5 to TRBJ1-2; D may be TRBD1 (6 bases). Germline V gene lookup returns CDR1 MNHEY and CDR2 SVGAGI. The CDR3 has 15 residues. V lost 6 bases to trimming and J lost 4 bases, with 18 bases between them. The CDR3 coding sequence is TGTGCCAGCAGCAACTCAGGGGCTCTTAGCTATGGCTACACCTTC. Translated, it gives CASSNSGALSYGYTF.

The rearrangement links TRBV4-3 to TRBJ1-1; D remains unclear. In germline, CDR1 is LGHNA, CDR2 YSLEER. Trimming left V 0 bases short and J 3 bases short, with 8 bases between. The CDR3 length is 14 residues. DNA for the CDR3: TGCGCCAGCAGCCAAGAAAGGCACTACACTGAAGCTTTCTTT. Amino acid sequence: CASSQERHYTEAFF.

This clone was seen a handful of times. This likely comes from a read error, as the CDR3 has no conserved phenylalanine or tryptophan at its end. No DNA is shown, since the ends of the CDR3 on it are uncertain; the CDR3 is the one TCRdb lists. The chain links TRBV2 to TRBJ2-7. The CDR3 region is 13 residues in length, termini included. The germline V gene encodes CDR1 SNHLY and CDR2 FYNNEI. The CDR3 loop is CASSDFDEQYPSL.

In DNA, the CDR3 is TGTGCCAGCACCCAACGGGTCGCCTATGGCTACACCTTC. Translated, it gives CASTQRVAYGYTF. The rearrangement links TRBV11-2 to TRBJ1-2; D is undetermined. V lost 7 bases to trimming and J lost 4 bases, with 13 bases between them. The CDR3 contains 13 residues. Per germline, CDR1 SGHAT and CDR2 FQNNGV.

This rearrangement joins TRBV11-3 to TRBJ2-5; D is perhaps TRBD2 (5 bases). V was clipped by 2 bases and J by 2 bases, with 12 bases between them. The CDR3 has 15 amino acids. Germline assignment: CDR1 SGHNT and CDR2 YENEEA. This CDR3 is CASSLINGDQETQYF. The CDR3 region has the DNA TGTGCCAGCAGCTTAATAAACGGGGATCAAGAGACCCAGTACTTC.

This chain links TRBV25-1 with TRBJ2-5, with D perhaps TRBD2 (5 bases). This CDR3 spans 14 amino acids. With 3 bases removed from V and 9 bases from J, the gap between germline ends came to 17 bases. Per the germline V gene, CDR1 is MGHDK and CDR2 is SYGVNS. This CDR3 is CASSETIGFGAQYF. In DNA, the CDR3 is TGTGCCAGCAGTGAGACTATCGGATTTGGGGCCCAGTACTTC.

As concerns this clone: The sample contains more than one DNA sequence encoding this CDR3. J is TRBJ1-3 and V is TRBV11-2; D may be TRBD1 (5 bases). The CDR3 spans 14 residues. Germline CDR1 is SGHAT and CDR2 is FQNNGV. The V end was cut by 3 bases, the J end by 0 bases, with 6 bases between. The chain's CDR3 is CASSLTDSGNTIYF. The CDR3 DNA reads as TGTGCCAGCAGCTTGACAGACTCTGGAAACACCATATATTTT.

This sequence joins TRBV10-3 and TRBJ2-1; 10 bases match TRBD2. Looked up from germline, CDR1 is ENHRY and CDR2 is SYGVKD. V shed 0 bases and J 1 base; nucleotides not matched to a gene: 9. CDR3 length equals 19 residues. CDR3 in amino acids: CAISESSLAGAPSYNEQFF. CDR3 nucleotides: TGTGCCATCAGTGAGTCGAGTCTAGCGGGGGCCCCTTCCTACAATGAGCAGTTCTTC.

The chain recombines TRBV10-3 with TRBJ2-1; 13 nucleotides align to TRBD2. Germline CDR1 and CDR2: ENHRY and SYGVKD. The CDR3 spans 16 residues. V was pared by 10 bases and J by 6 bases, with 12 bases of the junction left unmatched. The CDR3: CATAPWTSGSTNEQFF. The CDR3 DNA follows: TGTGCCACTGCTCCTTGGACTAGCGGGAGCACCAATGAGCAGTTCTTC.

The chain recombines TRBV10-3 with TRBJ1-1; weak D call: TRBD1 (5 bases). Germline V CDR1 and CDR2: ENHRY, SYGVKD. The CDR3 totals 14 residues. Trimming pared 8 bases from V and 4 bases from J, leaving 17 bases between. The CDR3 DNA reads TGTGCCATCCGACAGACAGAGGGGTCCACTGAAGCTTTCTTT. Translated, it gives CAIRQTEGSTEAFF.

As regards this clone: This may be a read error, as it is one base from a much larger clone. Other DNA sequences within the sample encode an identical CDR3. The rearrangement uses TRBV7-6 and TRBJ2-1; 9 nucleotides align to TRBD2. Germline lookup yields CDR1 SGHVS and CDR2 FNYEAQ. V shed 5 bases, J shed 0 bases, and the junction held 2 bases outside the gene matches. The CDR3 loop spans 15 amino acids. The CDR3: CASSLSGSSYNEQFF. In nucleotides, the CDR3 is TGTGCCAGCAGCCTTAGCGGGAGCTCCTACAATGAGCAGTTCTTC.

This chain uses TRBV5-1 with TRBJ1-2; tentative D call: TRBD1 (5 bases). The CDR3 has 13 amino acids. V lost 0 bases and J 7 bases, leaving 10 bases between the germline ends. The germline gives CDR1 SGHRS, CDR2 YFSETQ. The CDR3: CASSLVGVGGYTF. CDR3 nucleotide sequence: TGCGCCAGCAGCTTGGTGGGGGTTGGTGGCTACACCTTC.

The chain links TRBV15 to TRBJ1-4; 7 bases are a match to TRBD1. Per the germline V gene, CDR1 is LNHNV and CDR2 is YYDKDF (reference sequence). This CDR3 has 15 amino acids. The junction had 7 bases not matched to a gene; V was cut back by 1 base and J by 8 bases. In DNA, the CDR3 is TGTGCCACCAGCAGAGGACGGGCAGGGGGGGAAAAACTGTTTTTT. Its protein product is CATSRGRAGGEKLFF.